This T cell receptor (beta chain) stems from a study of regulatory T cells in long-lasting Graves disease (dated by TCRdb to about 2021). With respect to the entire study: In the newly diagnosed Graves' disease group, patients had been taking antithyroid drugs for less than 3 months. A total of some 35 samples underwent TCR sequencing, from roughly 13 patients with persistent Graves' disease and some 20 patients with newly diagnosed Graves' disease. The study was conducted in China and was registered as a clinical trial. Patients with persistent Graves' disease were compared with patients with newly diagnosed Graves' disease using TCR sequencing and RNA sequencing of peripheral blood.

The receptor library was made with multiplex PCR. The instrument was an Illumina HiSeq 4000. iRepertoire HTBI primers and Arm-PCR amplification of CDR3 regions were used to construct TCR beta libraries. Before sequencing, the PCR products went through gel purification. Turning to the authors' computational methods: Gene usage analysis of CDR3 amino acid clonotypes used the roughly 60 TRBV and 14 to 15 TRBJ segments found across samples. Filtered high-quality paired reads were merged into contigs using COPE and FqMerger. BLAST was used to align contigs to the IMGT TRBV, TRBD and TRBJ reference genes, and CDR3 was defined following IMGT. Highly expanded clones were defined as clonotypes with a frequency above 0.1%. Repertoire diversity was measured by Shannon entropy, and V-J evenness by the Gini coefficient. Public clonotypes were defined as clonotypes shared by more than one individual. TCRdb reprocessed the public reads (quality trimming at Q25 with fastp, clone calling with MiXCR) and kept in-frame beta chains. CDR3 protein duplicates are merged, each entry listing the most common genes and DNA. The V and J calls and clone size are TCRdb's, not the authors'. For this sample the table gives hundreds of thousands of distinct CDR3 sequences, of which 15% to 20% were detected only once. The ten largest clonotypes hold under 20% of the sample.

CDR1 and CDR2 are drawn from the germline V gene: SGHRS, YFSETQ. Inclusive of the bounding cysteine and phenylalanine, the CDR3 is 15 residues long. Just CDR3 DNA is preserved here, 45 bases in frame from base 1. Relative to germline, V is missing 1 base and J is missing 0 bases, with 2 bases of the junction outside any gene match. This clonotype occurred a few times. It lacks a known antigen. Per-nucleotide qualities are absent, and no much larger clonotype sits a single base away. The paper as a whole reports these results and caveats: Only peripheral blood was studied, because thyroid tissue, the primary lesion, was inaccessible. Preferential use of TRBV28, TRBJ1-2 and TRBJ2-5 was observed in persistent disease, whereas TRBV20-1 and TRBJ2-1 were favored in newly diagnosed disease. More public clonotypes were shared among persistent patients (roughly 2,700) than among newly diagnosed patients (966). Sequencing and analysis were restricted to the TCR beta chain. The authors noted that the small sample size was a limitation that may lower accuracy. Lower TCR Shannon entropy and fewer highly expanded clones were observed in persistent Graves' disease patients than in newly diagnosed patients, which suggested clonal expansion.

In the paper's terms, the time point label means: newly diagnosed GD, antithyroid drugs for less than 3 months. RNA was extracted from PBMCs in TRIzol for both TCR sequencing and RNA sequencing. Graves' disease was diagnosed according to American Thyroid Association guidelines. Patients were recruited from an endocrinology department in Xi'an, China. Each patient gave 9 to 10 milliliters of peripheral blood, collected in an EDTA anticoagulant tube. PBMCs were isolated by Ficoll Paque Plus density gradient separation without further T cell sorting. An Agilent 2100 Bioanalyzer and agarose gel were used to check RNA quality, and a NanoDrop 2000 was used to measure RNA concentration. These data also formed part of another study, on T cells in Graves' hyperthyroidism and ophthalmopathy. The second publication reports: Stable Graves' hyperthyroidism was defined as no progression to ophthalmopathy during 18 months of follow-up. Hyperthyroidism patients were aged 18 to 65 years and newly diagnosed, with disease duration of less than 2 months. Any patient with an uncontrolled infection, another autoimmune disease, pregnancy or lactation was excluded. Clinical symptoms, serum thyroxine and TRAb, thyroid ultrasound, and orbital computed tomography formed the basis for the diagnoses. For the first round of RT-PCR on the TCR CDR3, the HTBI primer set was used together with the Qiagen OneStep RT-PCR kit. Most expanded thyroid clonotypes (frequency above 0.001) were also detected in blood, a finding suggesting that blood repertoires may reflect thyroid immune responses. In cross-validation, a model built on a 13 V-J signature told ophthalmopathy apart from stable hyperthyroidism with 87.88% sensitivity and about 81% specificity, and in testing the same model reached 80%/75%. In validation, the model predicted progression to ophthalmopathy a median of 6.5 months before onset, with 70% to 71% sensitivity and 72.22% specificity. To identify distinguishing TCR V-J signatures, a discovery cohort of 100 or so patients was used, comprising 40 to 45 with Graves' ophthalmopathy and around 60 with stable Graves' hyperthyroidism. Prospective prediction of ophthalmopathy was tested in an independent validation cohort of 18 to 20 hyperthyroidism patients and 17 patients who later progressed to ophthalmopathy. For training and testing, the roughly 100 patients in the discovery cohort were randomly divided in a 7:3 ratio. In addition, the study compared T-cell repertoires in thyroid tissue and in blood from five or six Graves' hyperthyroidism patients. After blood sampling, hyperthyroidism patients were treated with methimazole at a starting dose of 30 mg daily, and ophthalmopathy patients were treated with high-dose intravenous methylprednisolone. Libraries were constructed in a second round of multiplex PCR, after which size selection and purification were performed. Libraries were sequenced paired-end with 100 bp reads on an Illumina HiSeq2000. SOAPnuke was used to process the raw data, removing reads that contained adapters or uncalled bases, had a mean Phred below 15, or lacked an exact match to the constant primer or identifier. High-quality paired reads were merged using COPE v1.2.5, and each unique nucleotide sequence was defined as a clonotype. MiTCR v1.1 was used to align clonotypes to the IMGT TRBV, TRBD and TRBJ reference segments. Only V-J combinations with frequency above 0.0001, covering about 99% of repertoires, were analysed. A TCS score was defined as the ratio of F50 (clonal expansion) to E x V (chaos), with BLOSUM62-based TCRdist applied between CDR3 peptides within each V-J. Welch's t-statistics and random forest reduced 514 V-J features to 10 to 15, which were used in a naive Bayes classifier (R e1071). Sample size was not statistically predetermined, and blinding of investigators to group allocation was not performed. According to the paper, TCR Vbeta CDR3 sequencing was carried out on roughly 130 peripheral blood samples, which came from some 41 ophthalmopathy, roughly 75 hyperthyroidism and approximately 17 progressor patients.

This chain joins TRBV5-1 to TRBJ2-7; TRBD1 matches 9 bases in the middle. The TCR comes from a woman in her 30s with Graves disease. Donor details come from another sample of the same person, matched by shared clones. The sample in question was peripheral blood mononuclear cells (PBMCs), obtained at new diagnosis, from a patient treated with antithyroid drugs. The sequenced DNA: TGCGCCAGCAGCTTGCAGGGACAGGGCTCCTACGAGCAGTACTTC. It is translated as CASSLQGQGSYEQYF.